One and the same sample provided the 21 T cell receptor beta chains below, sequenced in a study of blood T cells in healthy people across ages. Using a J-beta primer mix together with a sample-barcoded 5' primer, a second PCR was run for about 6 to 11 cycles. MiXCR, run by TCRdb on the 5' RACE reads, gives a single entry per CDR3 protein. The sample has 580,000 or so distinct CDR3 sequences; around half are singletons. Sequenced sample: blood. Receptors originate from a man at least 80 years old in good health.

Points on this clonotype: The junction departs from the called germline gene at one end, perhaps through a read error. The V gene is TRBV7-3, the J gene TRBJ2-3, with TRBD2 identical over 9 bases. This CDR3 comprises 18 residues. Germline CDR1 and CDR2: SGHTA and FQGTGA. The CDR3 loop is CASSSNAGGRYGTDTQYF. The CDR3 DNA sequence: TGTGCCAGTAGCTCCAATGCGGGAGGGAGATACGGCACAGATACGCAGTATTTT.

The J gene is TRBJ2-7, the V gene TRBV20-1, with 8 nucleotides matching TRBD2. The length of the CDR3 is 15 residues. Germline V gene data show CDR1 as DFQATT and CDR2 as SNEGSKA (reference sequence). The trim removed 0 bases at V and 3 bases at J, leaving 7 bases unmatched. The CDR3 sequence: CSARDPSAGVYEQYF. DNA of the CDR3: TGCAGTGCTAGAGATCCCTCAGCGGGAGTCTACGAGCAGTACTTC.

This clonotype occurred many times. V gene TRBV6-6 combines with J gene TRBJ2-7; 8 positions agree with TRBD2. This CDR3 region has 15 residues. The V segment lost 6 bases and the J segment 3 bases; nucleotides outside the gene matches: 10. CDR1 MNHNY and CDR2 SVGAGI come from the germline V gene (reference sequence). The chain's CDR3 is CASRTNSGAGYEQYF. CDR3 DNA sequence: TGTGCCAGCAGAACAAATAGCGGGGCGGGCTACGAGCAGTACTTC.

The chain is built from TRBV3-1 and TRBJ2-7; TRBD2 aligns across 9 bases. The CDR3 consists of 15 residues. Germline V gene data show CDR1 as LGHDT and CDR2 as YNNKEL (reference sequence). Losses at the gene ends were 1 base for V and 3 bases for J; bases not matched to a gene: 4. CDR3 sequence (DNA): TGTGCCAGCAGCCAAGCAAGCGGGGGGCACTACGAGCAGTACTTC. Protein: CASSQASGGHYEQYF.

This clonotype appeared a few times. V usage is TRBV7-2 and J usage is TRBJ2-5; 8 bases match TRBD2. The V and J ends lost 1 base and 11 bases, in that order; junction bases with no gene match: 15. The germline gives CDR1 SGHTA, CDR2 FQGNSA. The CDR3 is 16 residues long. The CDR3 DNA follows: TGTGCCAGCAGCTTAGAAGGCGGGAGGAAACTCAATGAGCAGTACTTC. As protein: CASSLEGGRKLNEQYF.

The V call is TRBV29-1, the J call TRBJ2-3; D call uncertain. CDR1 is SQVTM, CDR2 ANQGSEA, per germline. This CDR3 is 13 amino acids long. With 6 bases removed from V and 4 bases from J, the gap between germline ends came to 14 bases. CDR3 residues: CSVPLDSPDTQYF. DNA for the CDR3: TGCAGCGTCCCACTTGACTCTCCAGATACGCAGTATTTT.

Here the CDR3 reads CSARRGEGAFF. The CDR3 coding sequence is TGCAGTGCTAGACGTGGGGAAGGGGCTTTCTTT. The chain couples TRBV20-1 to TRBJ1-1; D remains ambiguous. The V end was cut by 2 bases, the J end by 11 bases, with 12 bases between. The V gene's germline CDR1 is DFQATT and CDR2 SNEGSKA (reference sequence). This CDR3 region has 11 residues.

The sample holds a few counts of this clonotype. The V and J genes are TRBV28 and TRBJ2-1; the D is unclear. This CDR3 region has 16 residues. Between the trimmed V and J ends, which lost 4 bases and 6 bases, there was a span of 19 bases. Germline CDR1 MDHEN, CDR2 SYDVKM. CDR3 sequence reads: CASSSPLENYINEQFF. In nucleotides, the CDR3 is TGTGCCAGCAGTTCCCCCCTGGAGAACTACATCAATGAGCAGTTCTTC.

This clonotype appeared a few times. V is TRBV28 and J is TRBJ2-4; no reliable D call. This CDR3 region has 16 residues. Looked up from germline, CDR1 is MDHEN and CDR2 is SYDVKM. The V end lost 6 bases, the J end lost 3 bases, and 18 bases lay between the germline ends. DNA of the CDR3: TGTGCCAGCAGCCACCGGGCCCTTTGGGGCAAAAACATTCAGTACTTC. Its protein is CASSHRALWGKNIQYF.

The J gene is TRBJ1-6, the V gene TRBV28, with a possible D match to TRBD1 (5 bases). CDR1 MDHEN and CDR2 SYDVKM come from the germline V gene. V was pared by 6 bases and J by 0 bases, with 12 bases between. CDR3 length: 16 residues. The CDR3 reads CASSLPGSSYNSPLHF. Here the CDR3 DNA reads TGTGCCAGCAGCCTTCCAGGGAGCTCCTATAATTCACCCCTCCACTTT.

Remarks on this clonotype: This may arise from a read error, as a much more abundant clone is one base away. This sequence joins TRBV6-5 and TRBJ2-7, with TRBD1 as a possible D gene (6 bases). The DNA end lines up better with TRBJ2-5; the J call may be wrong. This CDR3 contains 14 residues. CDR1 MNHEY and CDR2 SVGAGI come from the germline V gene. CDR3 protein: CAGSYSNREETQYF. The CDR3 DNA reads TGTGCCGGCAGTTACTCGAACAGGGAAGAGACCCAGTACTTC.

The rearrangement joins TRBV29-1 to TRBJ1-4; D remains unclear. Germline lookup yields CDR1 SQVTM and CDR2 ANQGSEA. This CDR3 has 12 residues. The ends were cut back, 4 bases at V and 8 bases at J, with 11 bases in the middle. The CDR3 region is CSVVEGGEKLFF. CDR3 nucleotides: TGCAGCGTTGTGGAGGGCGGCGAAAAACTGTTTTTT. Together with reference TRBV29-1 and TRBJ1-4, the CDR3 gives the full variable domain: SAVISQKPSRDICQRGTSLTIQCQVDSQVTMMFWYRQQPGQSLTLIATANQGSEATYESGFVIDKFPISRPNLTFSTLTVSNMSPEDSSIYLCSVVEGGEKLFFGSGTQLSVL.

The rearrangement links TRBV10-3 to TRBJ2-3; D is uncertain. Germline V gene data show CDR1 as ENHRY and CDR2 as SYGVKD. V was pared by 5 bases and J by 1 base, with 13 bases between. This CDR3 contains 15 residues. The CDR3 loop is CAISSRSRGTDTQYF. CDR3 nucleotide sequence: TGTGCCATCAGTTCCAGGAGTCGGGGCACAGATACGCAGTATTTT.

This clonotype came up once. The chain employs TRBV27 and TRBJ2-7; no reliable D call. CDR1 and CDR2 (germline): MNHEY, SMNVEV (reference sequence). The CDR3 contains 13 residues. Deletions cut 3 bases from V and 1 base from J, with 7 bases between. Here the CDR3 DNA reads TGTGCCAGCAGTTTTTCCATTTCCTACGAGCAGTACTTC. This sequence encodes CASSFSISYEQYF.

V gene TRBV29-1 combines with J gene TRBJ2-1; the D is unclear. CDR1 is SQVTM and CDR2 is ANQGSEA in the germline V gene. The ends were cut back, 4 bases at V and 8 bases at J, with 18 bases in the middle. The CDR3 is 14 residues long. The CDR3 reads CSVASRPRSDEQFF. CDR3 sequence (DNA): TGCAGCGTTGCCTCCAGGCCCCGGTCGGATGAGCAGTTCTTC.

This clonotype was seen just once. The rearrangement links TRBV27 to TRBJ1-4; tentatively, D is TRBD1 (5 bases). Germline V gene sequence: CDR1 MNHEY, CDR2 SMNVEV (reference sequence). Trimming shortened V by 3 bases and J by 3 bases, and 17 bases separated the two germline ends. The CDR3 covers 17 residues. The CDR3 sequence is CASSFRAGILSNEKLFF. In DNA, the CDR3 is TGTGCCAGCAGTTTCCGGGCAGGGATTCTGTCTAATGAAAAACTGTTTTTT.

Comments on this clonotype: One junction end does not reproduce the germline sequence, and a read error may be involved. The chain joins TRBV25-1 to TRBJ1-2, with 7 bases fitting TRBD1. CDR3 length: 11 amino acids. Germline values: CDR1 MGHDK, CDR2 SYGVNS. CDR3 in DNA: TGTACCAGCGGGACAGCTTCTGGCTACACCTTC. Its translation: CTSGTASGYTF.

CDR3 residues: CSASADGPYEQYF. The CDR3 region has the DNA TGCAGTGCTAGTGCGGACGGACCCTACGAGCAGTACTTC. This chain connects TRBV20-1 to TRBJ2-7; the D is unclear. The CDR3 consists of 13 residues. Germline assignment: CDR1 DFQATT and CDR2 SNEGSKA (reference sequence). Trimming cost V 3 bases and J 2 bases, with 11 bases left between them.

This clonotype was observed a handful of times. CDR3 bases: TGCAGCAGCTGGGGGGAGAGTGAGCAGTTCTTC. It yields the protein CSSWGESEQFF. The chain combines TRBV29-1 with TRBJ2-1; weak D call: TRBD2 (6 bases). V shed 8 bases and J shed 9 bases, with 14 bases lying between them. The CDR3 contains 11 residues. Germline loops: CDR1 SQVTM, CDR2 ANQGSEA.

Details on this clonotype: This sequence may be a read error, since a much larger clone differs from it by one base. V usage is TRBV12-3 or TRBV12-4 and J usage is TRBJ2-1, with D unresolved. The CDR3 is 13 amino acids. Trimming shortened V by 7 bases and J by 9 bases, and 16 bases separated the two germline ends. CDR3 sequence reads: CASTTRSPSEQFF. CDR3 bases: TGTGCCAGCACCACGAGGTCCCCCAGTGAGCAGTTCTTC.

This clonotype was seen only a few times. The rearrangement links TRBV28 to TRBJ2-7; possible D gene TRBD1, 6 bases. In germline, CDR1 is MDHEN, CDR2 SYDVKM. V lost 5 bases and J lost 4, with 18 bases in between. The CDR3 has 15 amino acids. The CDR3 coding sequence is TGTGCCAGCAGTGGCCCCGGGACACCCCCTTACGAGCAGTACTTC. This codes for CASSGPGTPPYEQYF.